Below, 28 T cell receptor beta chains from the same sample are listed, as sequenced in a study of cytomegalovirus exposure and HLA in healthy donors. Amplification used 60 Vbeta primers and 13 Jbeta primers. The assay was immunoSEQ multiplex PCR, and TCRdb's table has in-frame clones only and misses some. The sample includes about 160,000 clones, around 84% of them seen just once. Sequenced material: PBMCs. These receptors came from a male donor in good health and CMV-seropositive.

The CDR3: CASSKAPLAAEVNTSYNEQFF. The CDR3 region has the DNA TGTGCCAGCAGCAAAGCGCCCCTGGCAGCGGAAGTTAACACTTCCTACAATGAGCAGTTCTTC. The J gene is TRBJ2-1, the V gene TRBV21-1; TRBD2, the table's D call, lacks a check against the DNA. TRBV21-1 constitutes a pseudogene. The CDR3 is 21 residues long.

The rearrangement links TRBV27 to TRBJ1-2; D gene uncertain. CDR3 length: 14 residues. V dropped 6 bases and J dropped 7 bases, with 18 bases sitting between them. Germline assignment: CDR1 MNHEY and CDR2 SMNVEV (reference sequence). The chain's CDR3 is CASSPIDGRSGYTF. The DNA for the CDR3 is TGTGCCAGCAGCCCAATCGACGGGAGAAGTGGCTACACCTTC.

This rearrangement joins TRBV5-1 to TRBJ1-1; D may be TRBD1 (6 bases). V was trimmed by 7 bases and J by 8 bases, leaving 21 bases between them. CDR3 length: 14 residues. Germline-derived CDR1 and CDR2 are SGHRS and YFSETQ. CDR3 sequence (DNA): TGCGCCAGCGGACCAGCGGACAGAGTATCGGAAGCTTTCTTT. Its protein is CASGPADRVSEAFF.

This chain uses TRBV9 with TRBJ1-1; 12 bases align to TRBD1. Germline V gene sequence: CDR1 SGDLS, CDR2 YYNGEE. The CDR3 totals 17 residues. J was trimmed by 4 bases and V by 4 bases; bases with no gene match: 11. The CDR3 reads CASSRSGQGAGSTEAFF. CDR3 DNA: TGTGCCAGCAGCAGATCGGGACAGGGGGCGGGGAGCACTGAAGCTTTCTTT.

The genes are TRBV5-1 and TRBJ1-1, with a possible D match to TRBD1 (6 bases). V lost 4 bases to trimming and J lost 1 base, with 8 bases between them. Germline-derived CDR1 and CDR2 are SGHRS and YFSETQ. The CDR3 is 13 residues long. In nucleotides, the CDR3 is TGCGCCAGCAGCCGGGGACAGAACACTGAAGCTTTCTTT. Its translation: CASSRGQNTEAFF.

The CDR3: CASSLGGFYGDTEAFF. As DNA, the CDR3 is TGTGCCAGCAGCTTAGGAGGATTCTACGGCGACACTGAAGCTTTCTTT. The chain joins TRBV7-6 to TRBJ1-1; the D is unclear. The CDR3 runs to 16 residues. Trimming removed 1 base from V and 3 bases from J, with 15 bases in between. From germline, CDR1 is SGHVS and CDR2 FNYEAQ.

This clone was recorded only once. This chain connects TRBV6-1 to TRBJ1-6; 10 nucleotides agree with TRBD1. V lost 6 bases and J lost 8; bases outside the gene matches: 4. The CDR3 contains 14 residues. The germline V gene has CDR1 MNHNS and CDR2 SASEGT. The CDR3 spells CASRKDRGHSPLHF. CDR3 bases: TGTGCCAGCAGAAAAGACAGGGGGCATTCACCCCTCCACTTT.

The chain carries TRBV30 and TRBJ1-3; TRBD1 matches 7 bases. V lost 4 bases, J lost 2 bases, and 2 bases stayed unmatched. The CDR3 runs to 13 residues. CDR1 and CDR2 (germline): GTSNPN, SVGIG (reference sequence). The CDR3 nucleotides read TGTGCCTGGATGACAGGGACTGGAAACACCATATATTTT. As protein: CAWMTGTGNTIYF.

The rearrangement links TRBV9 to TRBJ1-6; the D is unclear. The length of the CDR3 is 15 residues. With 0 bases removed from V and 7 bases from J, the gap between germline ends came to 11 bases. Germline V gene lookup returns CDR1 SGDLS and CDR2 YYNGEE. This chain's CDR3 is CASSVGRTQNSPLHF. The CDR3 region has the DNA TGTGCCAGCAGCGTAGGTAGGACTCAAAATTCACCCCTCCACTTT.

The chain employs TRBV27 and TRBJ2-1; TRBD1 might be the D (6 bases). CDR1 MNHEY and CDR2 SMNVEV come from the germline V gene (reference sequence). CDR3 length: 16 residues. V lost 6 bases to trimming and J lost 4 bases, with 19 bases between them. The CDR3, as DNA: TGTGCCAGCAGGACCCAAGGACAGCTAAGATACAATGAGCAGTTCTTC. Residues: CASRTQGQLRYNEQFF.

V is TRBV28 and J is TRBJ2-1, with 11 bases fitting TRBD2. Per germline, CDR1 MDHEN and CDR2 SYDVKM. V lost 2 bases to trimming and J lost 8 bases; unmatched junction nucleotides: 11. CDR3 length: 17 residues. The chain's CDR3 is CASSLHPLAGEGYEQFF. Here the CDR3 DNA reads TGTGCCAGCAGTTTACACCCACTAGCGGGAGAAGGGTATGAGCAGTTCTTC.

The chain is built from TRBV20-1 and TRBJ2-2; D is possibly TRBD2 (5 bases). Germline V gene lookup returns CDR1 DFQATT and CDR2 SNEGSKA (reference sequence). Trimming pared 6 bases from V and 6 bases from J, leaving 8 bases between. There are 11 residues in the CDR3. The CDR3 protein is CSARTAGELFF. Written as DNA, the CDR3 is TGCAGTGCAAGGACTGCCGGGGAGCTGTTTTTT.

The CDR3 loop reads CASSYGLAGTYEQYF. CDR3 nucleotide sequence: TGTGCCAGCAGCTACGGACTAGCGGGGACCTACGAGCAGTACTTC. The rearrangement uses TRBV7-9 and TRBJ2-5; 12 positions match TRBD2. The better agreement between TRBJ2-7 and the DNA end casts doubt on the J call. The CDR3 spans 15 residues. Germline CDR1 is SEHNR and CDR2 is FQNEAQ (reference sequence).

The chain employs TRBV28 and TRBJ1-2; 7 bases align to TRBD1. CDR1 is MDHEN, CDR2 SYDVKM, per germline. This CDR3 comprises 13 residues. The trim removed 2 bases at V and 7 bases at J, leaving 4 bases unmatched. Here the CDR3 DNA reads TGTGCCAGCAGTTTAAGGGGGCGGGGTGGCTACACCTTC. Translating gives CASSLRGRGGYTF.

There are a few counts of this clone. Relative to the germline gene, one junction end is altered; a read error may explain this. V usage is TRBV4-3 and J usage is TRBJ2-5; D may match TRBD1 or TRBD2 (7 bases each). CDR1 LGHNA and CDR2 YSLEER come from the germline V gene. The CDR3 contains 14 residues. CDR3 in DNA: TGCGCCCGCAGGGGGAGGGTAGGGCAAGAGACCCAGTACTTC. It specifies CARRGRVGQETQYF.

This rearrangement joins TRBV5-6 to TRBJ1-4; 9 bases map to TRBD1. V lost 1 base to trimming and J lost 13 bases; unmatched junction nucleotides: 11. The CDR3 sequence is 15 residues long. Germline CDR1 SGHDT, CDR2 YYEEEE. The CDR3 DNA sequence: TGTGCCAGCAGCTTGTACGGGACAGGGCTTAGGATACTGTTTTTT. Translation gives CASSLYGTGLRILFF.

The chain uses TRBV7-2 and TRBJ1-2; 7 bases match TRBD1. CDR1 and CDR2 (germline): SGHTA, FQGNSA. The V and J ends lost 4 bases and 1 base, in that order; junction bases with no gene match: 3. The CDR3 sequence is 14 residues long. CDR3 in DNA: TGTGCCAGCAGCTGGACAGGAGATAACTATGGCTACACCTTC. It codes for CASSWTGDNYGYTF.

This clone was counted between two and nine times. The chain recombines TRBV7-7 with TRBJ2-3; no clear D. CDR3 length: 15 residues. CDR1 is SSHAT, CDR2 FNYEAQ, per germline (reference sequence). V dropped 0 bases and J dropped 0 bases, with 7 bases sitting between them. CDR3 sequence (DNA): TGTGCCAGCAGCTTAGCACCCAGTAGCACAGATACGCAGTATTTT. Its protein product is CASSLAPSSTDTQYF.

V is TRBV11-2 and J is TRBJ1-2; 8 nucleotides agree with TRBD1. Trimming took 5 bases from V and 7 from J; bases not matched to a gene: 6. The CDR3 is 13 amino acids. The germline V gene has CDR1 SGHAT and CDR2 FQNNGV. DNA for the CDR3: TGTGCCAGCAGCCCCACAGGGGGTGGTGGCTACACCTTC. It is translated as CASSPTGGGGYTF.

The chain recombines TRBV5-1 with TRBJ2-2; D is uncertain. Germline CDR1 and CDR2: SGHRS and YFSETQ. The length of the CDR3 is 12 residues. V dropped 2 bases and J dropped 8 bases, with 7 bases sitting between them. The CDR3 bases are TGCGCCAGCAGCTTTAGTGAGGGGGAGCTGTTTTTT. It yields the protein CASSFSEGELFF.

The chain recombines TRBV19 with TRBJ1-1; the D gene is possibly TRBD1 (5 bases). Germline V lookup: CDR1 LNHDA, CDR2 SQIVND (reference sequence). This CDR3 has 14 residues. V was trimmed by 5 bases and J by 6 bases, leaving 16 bases between them. Here the CDR3 reads CASSFPGRSAEAFF. As DNA, the CDR3 is TGTGCCAGTAGTTTTCCAGGGAGGTCCGCTGAAGCTTTCTTT.

The V and J genes are TRBV30 and TRBJ1-1; D not resolved. This CDR3 comprises 15 residues. Germline V gene lookup returns CDR1 GTSNPN and CDR2 SVGIG (reference sequence). Trimming took 0 bases from V and 4 from J, leaving 15 bases between them. The chain's CDR3 is CAWSVRSLRSTEAFF. The DNA for the CDR3 is TGTGCCTGGAGTGTACGTTCCCTTAGGAGCACTGAAGCTTTCTTT. Variable domain in full (rest from reference TRBV30 and TRBJ1-1): SQTIHQWPATLVQPVGSPLSLECTVEGTSNPNLYWYRQAAGRGLQLLFYSVGIGQISSEVPQNLSASRPQDRQFILSSKKLLLSDSGFYLCAWSVRSLRSTEAFFGQGTRLTVV.

The gene calls are TRBV6-5 and TRBJ1-1; tentative D call: TRBD1 (5 bases). Between the trimmed V and J ends, which lost 7 bases and 1 base, there was a span of 13 bases. CDR3 length: 14 residues. Looked up from germline, CDR1 is MNHEY and CDR2 is SVGAGI. Written as DNA, the CDR3 is TGTGCCAGCACCCCCATTAGGGGGAACACTGAAGCTTTCTTT. Amino acid sequence: CASTPIRGNTEAFF.

This clone was counted a few times. The genes are TRBV18 and TRBJ2-7; 9 bases fit TRBD1. CDR1 is KGHSH and CDR2 is LQKENI in the germline V gene. The trim removed 2 bases at V and 3 bases at J, leaving 8 bases unmatched. The CDR3 totals 16 residues. The CDR3, as DNA: TGTGCCAGCTCACCATTGGGACAGGGTCTGATCTACGAGCAGTACTTC. Translated, it gives CASSPLGQGLIYEQYF.

The CDR3 DNA sequence: TGTGCCTGGAGATTGACACCCTACTCTGGGGCCAACGTCCTGACTTTC. Amino acids: CAWRLTPYSGANVLTF. The J gene is TRBJ2-6, the V gene TRBV30; D not certain. The CDR3 totals 16 residues. CDR1 is GTSNPN, CDR2 SVGIG, per germline (reference sequence). The V gene lost 3 bases and the J gene lost 0 bases, with 12 bases spanning the gap.

The count of this clone is one. The rearrangement links TRBV27 to TRBJ2-7; TRBD1 is a possible D gene (6 bases). Germline lookup yields CDR1 MNHEY and CDR2 SMNVEV (reference sequence). The ends were cut back, 3 bases at V and 4 bases at J, with 10 bases in the middle. This CDR3 comprises 13 residues. For the CDR3, the DNA is TGTGCCAGCAGTTTGCTACAGGGTTACGAGCAGTACTTC. Its translation: CASSLLQGYEQYF.

V usage is TRBV7-2 and J usage is TRBJ2-1; TRBD2 matches at 11 bases. J gave up 8 bases and V 3 bases, and 18 bases lay outside the gene matches. The CDR3 consists of 19 residues. In germline, CDR1 is SGHTA, CDR2 FQGNSA. The CDR3 region is CASSFLSTSGRSNRYEQFF. CDR3 coding DNA: TGTGCCAGCAGCTTCCTCTCTACTAGCGGGAGATCCAACAGGTATGAGCAGTTCTTC.

The V gene is TRBV30, the J gene TRBJ1-2; weak D call: TRBD1 (5 bases). Germline CDR1 reads GTSNPN; CDR2 reads SVGIG (reference sequence). This CDR3 spans 13 amino acids. Trimming shortened V by 2 bases and J by 3 bases, and 10 bases separated the two germline ends. CDR3 region: CAWSLGGYYGYTF. The CDR3 DNA sequence: TGTGCCTGGAGTTTGGGGGGGTACTATGGCTACACCTTC. Based on the CDR3 plus reference TRBV30 and TRBJ1-2, the full variable domain is SQTIHQWPATLVQPVGSPLSLECTVEGTSNPNLYWYRQAAGRGLQLLFYSVGIGQISSEVPQNLSASRPQDRQFILSSKKLLLSDSGFYLCAWSLGGYYGYTFGSGTRLTVV.